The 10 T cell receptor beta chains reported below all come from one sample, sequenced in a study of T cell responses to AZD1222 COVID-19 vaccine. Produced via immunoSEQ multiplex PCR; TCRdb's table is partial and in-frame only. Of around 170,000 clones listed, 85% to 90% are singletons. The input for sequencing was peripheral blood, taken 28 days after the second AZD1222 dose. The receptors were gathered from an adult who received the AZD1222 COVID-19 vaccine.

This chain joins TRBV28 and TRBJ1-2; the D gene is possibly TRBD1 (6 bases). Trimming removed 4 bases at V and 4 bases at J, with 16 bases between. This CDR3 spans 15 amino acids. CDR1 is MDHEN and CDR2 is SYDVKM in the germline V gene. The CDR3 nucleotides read TGTGCCAGCAGTTCCCTGGGGGGCAGGGGCTATGGCTACACCTTC. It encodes CASSSLGGRGYGYTF.

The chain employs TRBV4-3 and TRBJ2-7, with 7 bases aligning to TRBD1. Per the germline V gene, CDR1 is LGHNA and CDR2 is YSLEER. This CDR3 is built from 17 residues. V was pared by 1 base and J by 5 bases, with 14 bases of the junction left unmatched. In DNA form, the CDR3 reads TGCGCCAGCAGCCAAGGATTATCGAGGGGGCTTGGAGACGAGCAGTACTTC. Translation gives CASSQGLSRGLGDEQYF.

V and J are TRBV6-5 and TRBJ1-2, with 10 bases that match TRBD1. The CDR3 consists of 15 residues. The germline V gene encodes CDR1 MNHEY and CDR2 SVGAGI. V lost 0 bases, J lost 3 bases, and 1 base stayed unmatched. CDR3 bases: TGTGCCAGCAGTTACTCGGGACAGGGGTACTATGGCTACACCTTC. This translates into CASSYSGQGYYGYTF.

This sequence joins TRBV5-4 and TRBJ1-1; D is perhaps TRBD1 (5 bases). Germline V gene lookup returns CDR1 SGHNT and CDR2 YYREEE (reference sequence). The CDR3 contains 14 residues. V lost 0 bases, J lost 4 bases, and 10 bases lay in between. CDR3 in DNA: TGTGCCAGCAGCTTGGGAGGGGTCACCACTGAAGCTTTCTTT. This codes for CASSLGGVTTEAFF.

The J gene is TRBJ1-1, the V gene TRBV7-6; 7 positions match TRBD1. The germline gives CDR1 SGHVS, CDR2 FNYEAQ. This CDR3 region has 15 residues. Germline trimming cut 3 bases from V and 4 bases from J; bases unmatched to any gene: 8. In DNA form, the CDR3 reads TGTGCCAGCAGCTTTTCGACAGGGACTAGCACTGAAGCTTTCTTT. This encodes CASSFSTGTSTEAFF.

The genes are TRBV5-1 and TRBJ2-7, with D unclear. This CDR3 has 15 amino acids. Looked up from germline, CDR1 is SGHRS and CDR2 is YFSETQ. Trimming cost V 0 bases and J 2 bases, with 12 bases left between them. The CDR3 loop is CASSLDGSIPYEQYF. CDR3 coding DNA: TGCGCCAGCAGCTTGGATGGCAGCATCCCCTACGAGCAGTACTTC.

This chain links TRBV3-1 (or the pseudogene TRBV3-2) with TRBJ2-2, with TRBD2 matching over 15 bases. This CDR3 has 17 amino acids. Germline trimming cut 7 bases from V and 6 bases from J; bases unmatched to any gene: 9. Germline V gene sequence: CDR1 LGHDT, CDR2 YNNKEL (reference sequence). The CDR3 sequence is CASTSWTSGGAAGELFF. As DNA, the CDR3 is TGTGCCAGCACCTCCTGGACTAGCGGGGGGGCCGCCGGGGAGCTGTTTTTT.

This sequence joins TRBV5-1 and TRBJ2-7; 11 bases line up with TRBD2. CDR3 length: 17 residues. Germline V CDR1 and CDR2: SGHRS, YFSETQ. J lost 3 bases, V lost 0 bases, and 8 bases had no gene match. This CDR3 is CASSLDLAGGSLYEQYF. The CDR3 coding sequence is TGCGCCAGCAGCTTGGACCTAGCGGGGGGATCTCTCTACGAGCAGTACTTC. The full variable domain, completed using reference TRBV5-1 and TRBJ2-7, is KAGVTQTPRYLIKTRGQQVTLSCSPISGHRSVSWYQQTPGQGLQFLFEYFSETQRNKGNFPGRFSGRQFSNSRSEMNVSTLELGDSALYLCASSLDLAGGSLYEQYFGPGTRLTVT.

The DNA for the CDR3 is TGTGCCAGACAGCCGGGCACTGAGCAGTTCTTC. It is translated as CARQPGTEQFF. The chain carries TRBV18 and TRBJ2-1; D is undetermined. The CDR3 is made up of 11 amino acids. Trimming removed 9 bases from V and 9 bases from J, with 12 bases in between. Germline assignment: CDR1 KGHSH and CDR2 LQKENI.

The CDR3 spells CASSIRLAGNTDTQYF. In nucleotides, the CDR3 is TGTGCCAGTAGTATCCGACTAGCGGGAAACACAGATACGCAGTATTTT. The chain joins TRBV19 to TRBJ2-3; 11 nucleotides line up with TRBD2. Germline V gene sequence: CDR1 LNHDA, CDR2 SQIVND (reference sequence). The V and J ends lost 3 bases and 2 bases, in that order; junction bases with no gene match: 4. The CDR3 has 16 amino acids.